Below are 23 T cell receptor beta chains sequenced from a single sample in a study of beta chain features in type 1 diabetes. Sequenced material consisted of expressed TCRB transcripts (all of the isolated RNA was reverse transcribed). The method was immunoSEQ multiplex PCR; TCRdb's version includes in-frame clones alone and lacks a portion of them. The sample shows approximately 330,000 clones, 9.5% to 12% of them seen only once. Material: naive CD4+ T cells from blood. All receptors come from a woman aged 30 to 39 in good health.

V usage is TRBV2 and J usage is TRBJ2-6; D remains ambiguous. The V and J ends lost 6 bases and 0 bases respectively, with 9 bases between them. This CDR3 comprises 15 residues. Germline V gene data show CDR1 as SNHLY and CDR2 as FYNNEI. This CDR3 reads CASRAESSGANVLTF. The DNA of the CDR3 is TGTGCCAGCAGGGCGGAAAGCTCTGGGGCCAACGTCCTGACTTTC.

The V call is TRBV6-1, the J call TRBJ2-7; the match to TRBD1 covers 9 bases. V dropped 3 bases and J dropped 6; count of bases not matched to a gene: 3. CDR3 length: 13 residues. Germline lookup yields CDR1 MNHNS and CDR2 SASEGT. The CDR3 reads CASSDGQGSEQYF. CDR3 in DNA: TGTGCCAGCAGTGATGGACAGGGGTCCGAGCAGTACTTC.

This clone showed up just a few times. CDR3 DNA: TGTGCCAGCTCACCAGGGACAGGCATCTCTGGGGCCAACGTCCTGACTTTC. This translates into CASSPGTGISGANVLTF. The chain recombines TRBV18 with TRBJ2-6; 8 bases are shared with TRBD1. This CDR3 comprises 17 residues. V shed 2 bases and J 0 bases; nucleotides not matched to a gene: 3. The germline V gene encodes CDR1 KGHSH and CDR2 LQKENI.

This clone has just a few counts. The V call is TRBV29-1, the J call TRBJ1-2; possibly TRBD1 for D (5 bases). Germline V gene lookup returns CDR1 SQVTM and CDR2 ANQGSEA. This CDR3 spans 14 amino acids. The ends were cut back, 4 bases at V and 2 bases at J, with 14 bases in the middle. CDR3 sequence reads: CSVVSGRSNYGYTF. Here the CDR3 DNA reads TGCAGCGTTGTATCAGGGAGGTCCAACTATGGCTACACCTTC.

This clone was seen more than once but under ten times. The chain employs TRBV30 and TRBJ2-7; D is perhaps TRBD2 (6 bases). CDR3 length: 14 residues. V was cut by 1 base and J by 2 bases, with 12 bases left in between. Germline loops: CDR1 GTSNPN, CDR2 SVGIG (reference sequence). The chain's CDR3 is CAWSGLGGPYEQYF. The DNA for the CDR3 is TGTGCCTGGAGTGGGTTGGGGGGTCCCTACGAGCAGTACTTC. The variable domain in full, with the rest retrieved from reference TRBV30 and TRBJ2-7, is SQTIHQWPATLVQPVGSPLSLECTVEGTSNPNLYWYRQAAGRGLQLLFYSVGIGQISSEVPQNLSASRPQDRQFILSSKKLLLSDSGFYLCAWSGLGGPYEQYFGPGTRLTVT.

V is TRBV25-1 and J is TRBJ2-6; the match to TRBD1 covers 10 bases. In germline, CDR1 is MGHDK, CDR2 SYGVNS. V lost 4 bases and J lost 1; bases outside the gene matches: 7. The length of the CDR3 is 18 residues. The CDR3 reads CASSGGQGRISGANVLTF. In DNA form, the CDR3 reads TGTGCCAGCAGTGGGGGACAGGGGAGGATATCTGGGGCCAACGTCCTGACTTTC.

This clone has just a few counts. The chain is built from TRBV4-2 and TRBJ2-2; 9 bases align to TRBD1. Trimming at V came to 7 bases and at J to 1 base, leaving 7 bases not matched to a gene. This CDR3 region has 16 residues. Per the germline V gene, CDR1 is LGHNA and CDR2 is YNFKEQ. CDR3 region: CASTTGGKRNTGELFF. The CDR3 region has the DNA TGTGCCAGCACCACAGGGGGCAAAAGGAACACCGGGGAGCTGTTTTTT.

In its sample, this clone was seen a few times. V gene TRBV6-5 combines with J gene TRBJ1-2; the D gene is possibly TRBD1 (5 bases). Between the trimmed V and J ends, which lost 8 bases and 4 bases, there was a span of 11 bases. The CDR3 spans 12 residues. Germline V lookup: CDR1 MNHEY, CDR2 SVGAGI. CDR3 loop: CASRETVYGYTF. The CDR3 nucleotides read TGTGCCAGCCGAGAGACAGTCTATGGCTACACCTTC.

The gene calls are TRBV30 and TRBJ1-3; D ambiguous. Germline-derived CDR1 and CDR2 are GTSNPN and SVGIG (reference sequence). The CDR3 consists of 12 residues. V shed 0 bases and J shed 4 bases, with 4 bases lying between them. The CDR3 region has the DNA TGTGCCTGGAGTGTAGCCGGAAACACCATATATTTT. Its translation: CAWSVAGNTIYF.

This chain uses TRBV28 with TRBJ2-7; a weak D match, TRBD1 (6 bases). The V and J ends lost 7 bases and 6 bases respectively, with 25 bases between them. Per germline, CDR1 MDHEN and CDR2 SYDVKM. There are 16 residues in the CDR3. The CDR3 DNA sequence: TGTGCCAGCACCTTAGCAGGGGCGGCGAATCCCTTCGAGCAGTACTTC. Translating it yields CASTLAGAANPFEQYF.

The rearrangement links TRBV2 to TRBJ2-5; 8 bases map to TRBD2. Losses at the gene ends were 0 bases for V and 7 bases for J; bases not matched to a gene: 13. The CDR3 length is 17 residues. CDR1 and CDR2 (germline): SNHLY, FYNNEI. The CDR3: CASSEAPGGVGSGTQYF. CDR3 bases: TGTGCCAGCAGTGAAGCTCCGGGAGGGGTTGGATCAGGGACCCAGTACTTC.

In its sample, this clone was seen a few times. The V gene is TRBV7-2, the J gene TRBJ2-7, with TRBD1 as a possible D gene (6 bases). The germline CDR1 and CDR2 sequences are SGHTA and FQGNSA. The CDR3 runs 14 residues. Trimming pared 5 bases from V and 2 bases from J, leaving 13 bases between. CDR3 nucleotide sequence: TGTGCCAGCAGCCCGACAGGCGGTCCCTACGAGCAGTACTTC. Protein product: CASSPTGGPYEQYF.

This clone showed up just a few times. V is TRBV7-9 and J is TRBJ2-6; 9 positions agree with TRBD1. The CDR3 loop spans 17 amino acids. The germline V gene has CDR1 SEHNR and CDR2 FQNEAQ (reference sequence). J lost 5 bases, V lost 4 bases, and 9 bases had no gene match. CDR3 in amino acids: CASSSGQGHVRANVLTF. Written as DNA, the CDR3 is TGTGCCAGCAGCTCGGGACAGGGCCATGTTAGGGCCAACGTCCTGACTTTC.

This chain connects TRBV7-2 to TRBJ2-2; 10 bases are a match to TRBD2. The CDR3 has 16 amino acids. From germline, CDR1 is SGHTA and CDR2 FQGNSA. J was trimmed by 7 bases and V by 1 base; bases with no gene match: 6. In nucleotides, the CDR3 is TGTGCCAGCAGCTTAGACGAGCGGGAGGGGCTCGGGGAGCTGTTTTTT. This codes for CASSLDEREGLGELFF.

This clone has only a few counts. The gene calls are TRBV6-5 and TRBJ1-2; 8 bases align to TRBD1. This CDR3 is built from 16 residues. V trimming: 2 bases; J trimming: 3 bases; junction bases outside the gene matches: 8. Germline CDR1 is MNHEY and CDR2 is SVGAGI. The CDR3 sequence: CASSYDRGRRHYGYTF. In nucleotides, the CDR3 is TGTGCCAGCAGTTACGACAGGGGAAGAAGACACTATGGCTACACCTTC.

The table lists this clone with a few counts. This chain connects TRBV30 to TRBJ2-4; 10 nucleotides line up with TRBD2. The length of the CDR3 is 20 residues. Germline loops: CDR1 GTSNPN, CDR2 SVGIG (reference sequence). Unmatched junction bases numbered 19, after V lost 3 bases and J lost 2 bases. CDR3 nucleotide sequence: TGTGCCTGGAGCGGGTCTAGCGGGAGAGGGGGAATTAGGTCCAAAAACATTCAGTACTTC. The encoded protein is CAWSGSSGRGGIRSKNIQYF.

This chain connects TRBV12-5 to TRBJ2-1; the match to TRBD1 covers 8 bases. Germline CDR1 and CDR2: LGHNT and FRNRAP. The J segment lost 2 bases and the V segment lost 7 bases, leaving 13 bases of the junction unmatched. There are 17 residues in the CDR3. The CDR3 DNA reads as TGTGCTAGTGCCACTCCCCTTGGGACAGGTACCTACAATGAGCAGTTCTTC. This codes for CASATPLGTGTYNEQFF.

Only a few counts were recorded for this clone. The rearrangement links TRBV5-1 to TRBJ2-5; 7 bases match TRBD2. The CDR3 runs to 14 residues. V lost 3 bases and J lost 5; bases outside the gene matches: 7. The germline V gene encodes CDR1 SGHRS and CDR2 YFSETQ. The CDR3 region has the DNA TGCGCCAGCAGCTCACGGGAGGCGGGGGAGACCCAGTACTTC. Amino acid sequence: CASSSREAGETQYF.

V is TRBV7-9 and J is TRBJ2-1; D remains unclear. Germline-derived CDR1 and CDR2 are SEHNR and FQNEAQ (reference sequence). The CDR3 runs to 14 residues. Trimming took 0 bases from V and 4 from J, leaving 7 bases between them. The CDR3 DNA is TGTGCCAGCAGCTTAGCCACCGGGTACAATGAGCAGTTCTTC. It yields the protein CASSLATGYNEQFF.

This clone was counted between two and nine times. This chain connects TRBV28 to TRBJ1-2; 9 bases match TRBD1. Germline V gives CDR1 MDHEN, CDR2 SYDVKM. CDR3 size: 13 residues. The trim removed 6 bases at V and 6 bases at J, leaving 5 bases unmatched. CDR3 sequence (DNA): TGTGCCAGCAGCCAGGACAGGGGTGATGGCTACACCTTC. It is translated as CASSQDRGDGYTF.

V and J are TRBV30 and TRBJ1-1; a possible D gene is TRBD1 (5 bases). Germline V gene lookup returns CDR1 GTSNPN and CDR2 SVGIG (reference sequence). The CDR3 is 15 amino acids. V dropped 4 bases and J dropped 5 bases, with 20 bases sitting between them. The CDR3 loop is CAWNKGRVMRTEAFF. The CDR3 DNA reads TGTGCCTGGAACAAGGGGAGGGTAATGCGGACTGAAGCTTTCTTT.

The chain has TRBV4-2 and TRBJ2-7; 7 bases fit TRBD2. The CDR3 totals 15 residues. The V gene end was trimmed by 1 base and the J gene end by 1 base; junction bases not matched to a gene: 4. The germline V gene encodes CDR1 LGHNA and CDR2 YNFKEQ. The CDR3 region is CASSQVPGLSYEQYF. DNA for the CDR3: TGTGCCAGCAGCCAAGTCCCGGGACTATCCTACGAGCAGTACTTC.

This clone was seen a few times. This chain connects TRBV29-1 to TRBJ2-2, with D tentatively TRBD1 (5 bases). CDR1 SQVTM and CDR2 ANQGSEA come from the germline V gene. This CDR3 region has 14 residues. The V gene lost 4 bases and the J gene lost 5 bases, with 14 bases spanning the gap. This CDR3 is CSVGWQGGTGELFF. CDR3 nucleotides: TGCAGCGTTGGGTGGCAGGGCGGAACCGGGGAGCTGTTTTTT.